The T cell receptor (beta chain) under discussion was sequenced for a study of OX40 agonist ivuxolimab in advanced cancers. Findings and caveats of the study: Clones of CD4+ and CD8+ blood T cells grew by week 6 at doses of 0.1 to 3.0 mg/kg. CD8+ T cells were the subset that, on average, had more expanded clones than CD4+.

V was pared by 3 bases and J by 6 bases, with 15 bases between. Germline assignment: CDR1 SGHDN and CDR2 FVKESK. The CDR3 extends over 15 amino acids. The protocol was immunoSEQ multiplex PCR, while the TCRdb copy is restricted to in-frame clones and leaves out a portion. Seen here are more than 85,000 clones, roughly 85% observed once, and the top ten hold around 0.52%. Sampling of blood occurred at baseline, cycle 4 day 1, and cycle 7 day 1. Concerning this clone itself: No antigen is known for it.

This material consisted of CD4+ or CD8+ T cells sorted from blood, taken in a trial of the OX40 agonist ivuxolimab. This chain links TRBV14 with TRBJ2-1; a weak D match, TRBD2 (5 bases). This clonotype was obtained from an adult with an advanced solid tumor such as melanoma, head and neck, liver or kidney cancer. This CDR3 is CASSHRGPSLNEQFF. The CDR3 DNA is TGTGCCAGCAGCCATCGCGGGCCTAGCCTCAATGAGCAGTTCTTC.